The rows below give T cell receptor beta chains drawn from one sample of a study of cytotoxic CD8 clonotypes in ibrutinib-treated CLL. Profiled with immunoSEQ multiplex PCR; TCRdb holds only in-frame clones, not every one. The sample consists of around 150,000 clones, around 84% of them appearing once. Sequences were derived from PBMCs, sampled after 36 months of ibrutinib treatment. The source of these receptors is a human donor with chronic lymphocytic leukemia. The CDR3 runs from the conserved cysteine through the conserved F or W. D genes are given only for firm matches. Part of the rows lack a size; the others show once, few, many or a class for expanded clones.

d_call: .
j_call: TRBJ2-2
clone_size: .
v_call: TRBV6-4
cdr3_nt: TGTGCCAGCAGGCCAGGGGAAACCGGGGAGCTGTTTTTT
cdr3_aa: CASRPGETGELFF

d_call: .
j_call: TRBJ2-6
clone_size: .
v_call: TRBV12-5
cdr3_nt: TGTGCTAGTGGTTTGGATATCCTAGGGAGGGGGCGACGTGGGGCCAACGTCCTGACTTTC
cdr3_aa: CASGLDILGRGRRGANVLTF

d_call: .
j_call: TRBJ2-7
clone_size: once
v_call: TRBV19
cdr3_nt: TGTGCCAGTAGTCTCCAGGTTTCCGGGCCTTCAAAGCAGTACTTC
cdr3_aa: CASSLQVSGPSKQYF

d_call: TRBD1
j_call: TRBJ2-1
clone_size: .
v_call: TRBV6-5
cdr3_nt: TGTGCCAGCAGTACTGGGACAGGGGGGAATGAGCAGTTCTTC
cdr3_aa: CASSTGTGGNEQFF

d_call: .
j_call: TRBJ1-1
clone_size: .
v_call: TRBV7-9
cdr3_nt: TGTGCCAGCAGCTTATGGGAGACAGCCTTTAACACTGAAGCTTTCTTT
cdr3_aa: CASSLWETAFNTEAFF

d_call: .
j_call: TRBJ2-7
clone_size: .
v_call: TRBV27
cdr3_nt: TGTGCCAGCAGTTTAAGGGTAGGGGTCTACGAGCAGTACTTC
cdr3_aa: CASSLRVGVYEQYF

d_call: TRBD2
j_call: TRBJ2-2
clone_size: .
v_call: TRBV10-3
cdr3_nt: TGTGCCATCCAAAGACTAGCGAGTCCCGCCGGGGAGCTGTTTTTT
cdr3_aa: CAIQRLASPAGELFF

d_call: .
j_call: TRBJ1-1
clone_size: .
v_call: TRBV5-1
cdr3_nt: TGCGCCAGCAGCTTGATGGGGAGTGGCACTGAAGCTTTCTTT
cdr3_aa: CASSLMGSGTEAFF

d_call: .
j_call: TRBJ1-2
clone_size: .
v_call: TRBV6-5
cdr3_nt: TGTGCCAGCAGCCCCGACAGGCCTAGAAGTGGCTACACCTTC
cdr3_aa: CASSPDRPRSGYTF

d_call: TRBD1
j_call: TRBJ2-1
clone_size: .
v_call: TRBV27
cdr3_nt: TGTGCCAGCAGTGAGCTAGGACAGGCCTACAATGAGCAGTTCTTC
cdr3_aa: CASSELGQAYNEQFF

d_call: .
j_call: TRBJ2-2
clone_size: .
v_call: TRBV6-4
cdr3_nt: TGTGCCAGCAGTGAGGCGACAGTATCGAACACCGGGGAGCTGTTTTTT
cdr3_aa: CASSEATVSNTGELFF

d_call: .
j_call: TRBJ1-5
clone_size: .
v_call: TRBV30
cdr3_nt: TGTGCCTGGAGGAAGAAGGGTGCGGGGGAGCATCAGCCCCAGCATTTT
cdr3_aa: CAWRKKGAGEHQPQHF

d_call: .
j_call: TRBJ1-2
clone_size: .
v_call: TRBV7-6
cdr3_nt: TGTGCCAGCAGCTTAGGGCAGGGGTACACCTTC
cdr3_aa: CASSLGQGYTF

d_call: TRBD1
j_call: TRBJ2-2
clone_size: .
v_call: TRBV5-1
cdr3_nt: TGCGCCAGCAGCCAGCAGGGGGCGAACACCGGGGAGCTGTTTTTT
cdr3_aa: CASSQQGANTGELFF

d_call: .
j_call: TRBJ2-5
clone_size: .
v_call: TRBV25-1
cdr3_nt: TGTGCCAGCAGTGCCGTCTGGGACAATAAAGAGACCCAGTACTTC
cdr3_aa: CASSAVWDNKETQYF

d_call: .
j_call: TRBJ2-5
clone_size: .
v_call: TRBV7-2
cdr3_nt: TGTGCCAGCAGCTTAGGTGGTAGCCAAGAGACCCAGTACTTC
cdr3_aa: CASSLGGSQETQYF

d_call: TRBD1
j_call: TRBJ2-7
clone_size: .
v_call: TRBV29-1
cdr3_nt: TGCAGCGTTACACACCCCGGGACAGGGCCTCACGAGCAGTACTTC
cdr3_aa: CSVTHPGTGPHEQYF

d_call: .
j_call: TRBJ2-7
clone_size: .
v_call: TRBV2
cdr3_nt: TGTGCCAGCAGTGTAGGATACGAGCAGTACTTC
cdr3_aa: CASSVGYEQYF

d_call: .
j_call: TRBJ1-4
clone_size: .
v_call: TRBV5-1
cdr3_nt: TGCGCCAGCAGCTTGGGGGGCTCGGCTAATGAAAAACTGTTTTTT
cdr3_aa: CASSLGGSANEKLFF

d_call: .
j_call: TRBJ1-5
clone_size: .
v_call: TRBV19
cdr3_nt: TGTGCCAGTTATAGGGGAGGCCTCCATCAGCCCCAGCATTTT
cdr3_aa: CASYRGGLHQPQHF

d_call: TRBD1
j_call: TRBJ1-2
clone_size: .
v_call: TRBV7-9
cdr3_nt: TGTGCCAGCAGCCCCGACAGGGCCTATGGCTACACCTTC
cdr3_aa: CASSPDRAYGYTF

d_call: .
j_call: TRBJ1-1
clone_size: .
v_call: TRBV9
cdr3_nt: TGTGCCAGCAGCCCATCCGGGCTCGCAGAAGGGACTTTCTTT
cdr3_aa: CASSPSGLAEGTFF

d_call: TRBD1
j_call: TRBJ2-5
clone_size: few
v_call: TRBV5-5
cdr3_nt: TGTGCCAGCAGGGGGACAGGGGGCCGGGAGACCCAGTACTTC
cdr3_aa: CASRGTGGRETQYF

d_call: .
j_call: TRBJ2-5
clone_size: .
v_call: TRBV10-3
cdr3_nt: TGTGCCATCAGTTCGACCCGGAAGACCCAGTACTTC
cdr3_aa: CAISSTRKTQYF

d_call: .
j_call: TRBJ2-7
clone_size: .
v_call: TRBV6-5
cdr3_nt: TGTGCCAGCAGGCTAGACTCTTCCTACGAGCAGTACTTC
cdr3_aa: CASRLDSSYEQYF

d_call: TRBD1
j_call: TRBJ1-4
clone_size: .
v_call: TRBV5-6
cdr3_nt: TGTGCCAGCAGCTTGGTGGCAGGGGGTGGAAAACTGTTTTTT
cdr3_aa: CASSLVAGGGKLFF

d_call: .
j_call: TRBJ2-7
clone_size: .
v_call: TRBV6-5
cdr3_nt: TGTGCCAGCAAGGGCAGTTCCTACGAGCAGTACTTC
cdr3_aa: CASKGSSYEQYF

d_call: TRBD2
j_call: TRBJ2-7
clone_size: .
v_call: TRBV6-1
cdr3_nt: TGTGCCAGCAGTGATTTCGGCGGGAGGGCCTACGAGCAGTACTTC
cdr3_aa: CASSDFGGRAYEQYF

d_call: .
j_call: TRBJ2-3
clone_size: .
v_call: TRBV14
cdr3_nt: TGTGCCAGCAGCCAAGAAGGGGTAGTCACAGATACGCAGTATTTT
cdr3_aa: CASSQEGVVTDTQYF

d_call: TRBD1
j_call: TRBJ2-3
clone_size: once
v_call: TRBV11-2
cdr3_nt: TGTGCCAGCAGCCCTCACAGGGGGCCCCTTCCGTATACGCAGTATTTT
cdr3_aa: CASSPHRGPLPYTQYF

d_call: .
j_call: TRBJ1-5
clone_size: .
v_call: TRBV19
cdr3_nt: TGTGCCAGTAGATCCGGGGGAGGACTCAATCAGCCCCAGCATTTT
cdr3_aa: CASRSGGGLNQPQHF

d_call: .
j_call: TRBJ1-5
clone_size: .
v_call: TRBV6-5
cdr3_nt: TGTGCCAGCAGACAGCCGGGTCAGCCCCAGCATTTT
cdr3_aa: CASRQPGQPQHF

d_call: TRBD2
j_call: TRBJ2-7
clone_size: once
v_call: TRBV15
cdr3_nt: TGTGCCACCAGCAGAGATGCCAGCGGGAGCTACGAGCAGTACTTC
cdr3_aa: CATSRDASGSYEQYF

d_call: .
j_call: TRBJ1-2
clone_size: few
v_call: TRBV7-9
cdr3_nt: TGTGCCAGCTGGGCGGGAGCTAACTATGGCTACACCTTC
cdr3_aa: CASWAGANYGYTF

d_call: .
j_call: TRBJ1-5
clone_size: .
v_call: TRBV2
cdr3_nt: TGTGCCAGCAGTAAACAGAATCAGCCCCAGCATTTT
cdr3_aa: CASSKQNQPQHF

d_call: TRBD2
j_call: TRBJ2-7
clone_size: .
v_call: TRBV7-3
cdr3_nt: TGTGCCAGCAGCTCCTCAGCGGGAGAAATAAGCGAGCAGTACTTC
cdr3_aa: CASSSSAGEISEQYF

d_call: TRBD2
j_call: TRBJ2-5
clone_size: few
v_call: TRBV15
cdr3_nt: TGTGCCACCAGCCTTGCGGGAGGGGAGACCCAGTACTTC
cdr3_aa: CATSLAGGETQYF

d_call: .
j_call: TRBJ1-2
clone_size: .
v_call: TRBV5-1
cdr3_nt: TGCGCCAGCAGCTTCTCCGGGGCTAACTATGGCTACACCTTC
cdr3_aa: CASSFSGANYGYTF

d_call: .
j_call: TRBJ1-2
clone_size: few
v_call: TRBV12-5
cdr3_nt: TGTGCTAGTGGTTTGATAGGGGGTGGCTACACCTTC
cdr3_aa: CASGLIGGGYTF

d_call: TRBD1
j_call: TRBJ1-5
clone_size: .
v_call: TRBV27
cdr3_nt: TGTGCCAGCAGTAGGACAGGGGGGAGCAATCAGCCCCAGCATTTT
cdr3_aa: CASSRTGGSNQPQHF